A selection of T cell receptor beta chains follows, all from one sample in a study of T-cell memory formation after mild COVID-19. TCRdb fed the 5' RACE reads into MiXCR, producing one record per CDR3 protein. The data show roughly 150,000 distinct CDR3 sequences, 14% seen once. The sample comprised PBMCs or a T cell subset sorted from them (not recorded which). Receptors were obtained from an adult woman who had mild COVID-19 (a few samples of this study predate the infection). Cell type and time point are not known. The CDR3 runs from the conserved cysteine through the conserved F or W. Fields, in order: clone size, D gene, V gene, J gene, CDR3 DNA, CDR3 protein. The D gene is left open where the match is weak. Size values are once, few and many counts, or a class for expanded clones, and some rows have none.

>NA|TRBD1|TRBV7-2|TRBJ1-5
TGTGCCAGCAGCTCATCGGGACAGGGGGCGTATCAGCCCCAGCATTTT
CASSSSGQGAYQPQHF
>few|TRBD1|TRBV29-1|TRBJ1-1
TGCAGCGTTGAAGATTTCAGGGACAGCGTGGTAAACACTGAAGCTTTCTTT
CSVEDFRDSVVNTEAFF
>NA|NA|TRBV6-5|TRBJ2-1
TGTGCCAGCAGTCGAGATAACAATGAGCAGTTCTTC
CASSRDNNEQFF
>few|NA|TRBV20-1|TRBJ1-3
TGCAGTGCTAGACCGCCCGGGTGGGGCTCTGGAAACACCATATATTTT
CSARPPGWGSGNTIYF
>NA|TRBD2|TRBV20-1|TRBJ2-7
TGCAGTGCTTATACCGGGACAGCACCCCGTGGACTAGCGGGAGAGGTCGGCTACGAGCAGTACTTC
CSAYTGTAPRGLAGEVGYEQYF
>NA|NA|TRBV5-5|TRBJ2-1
TGTGCCAGCAGCTTGCGTGCGGTTAGCTCCTACAATGAGCAGTTCTTC
CASSLRAVSSYNEQFF
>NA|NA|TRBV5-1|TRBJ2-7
TGCGCCAGCAGCCTCCACGACGGTTCCTACGAGCAGTACTTC
CASSLHDGSYEQYF
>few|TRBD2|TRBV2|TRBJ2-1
TGTGCCGTAACGTCTACTAGCGAATCCTACAATGAGCAGTTCTTC
CAVTSTSESYNEQFF
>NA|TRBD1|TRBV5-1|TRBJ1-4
TGCGCCAGCAGCGCCGGACAGGGTTTGGAAAAACTGTTTTTT
CASSAGQGLEKLFF
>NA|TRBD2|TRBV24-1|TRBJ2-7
TGTGCCACCAGTGATGTCAGGGGACTAGCGGAGAGATACGAGCAGTACTTC
CATSDVRGLAERYEQYF
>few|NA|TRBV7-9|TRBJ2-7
TGTGCCAGCAGCTCTCACGTGGCGTCCTACGAGCAGTACTTC
CASSSHVASYEQYF
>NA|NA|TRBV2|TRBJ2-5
TGTGCCAGCAGTGAAGTTGCAGGGGAAGAGACCCAGTACTTC
CASSEVAGEETQYF
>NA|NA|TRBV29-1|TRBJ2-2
TGCAGCGTCGCGATCCTGGGACATGTGAACACCGGGGAGCTGTTTTTT
CSVAILGHVNTGELFF
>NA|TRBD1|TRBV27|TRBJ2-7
TGTGCCAGCAGTTTATCGGACAGGGACGAGCAGTACTTC
CASSLSDRDEQYF
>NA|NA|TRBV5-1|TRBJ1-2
TGCGCCAGCAGCTTAATGGATGGAAACTATGGCTACACCTTC
CASSLMDGNYGYTF
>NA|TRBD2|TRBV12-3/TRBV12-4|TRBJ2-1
TGTGCCAGCAGACCGCCGGGACTAGCGGGAGTAAATGAGCAGTTCTTC
CASRPPGLAGVNEQFF
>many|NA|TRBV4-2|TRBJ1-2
TGTGCCAGCAGCCACCTAGGGGGGGGTGGCTATGGCTACACCTTC
CASSHLGGGGYGYTF
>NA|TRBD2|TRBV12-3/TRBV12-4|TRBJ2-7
TGTGCCAGCAGGGTAGCGGGGGGGATACACGAGCAGTACTTC
CASRVAGGIHEQYF
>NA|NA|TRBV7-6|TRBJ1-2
TGTGCCAGCAGCTTAGGGGTTGGGGGTAACTATGGCTACACCTTC
CASSLGVGGNYGYTF
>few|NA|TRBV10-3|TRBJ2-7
TGTGCCATCAGTGAGTCAGCGGAGCAGTACTTC
CAISESAEQYF
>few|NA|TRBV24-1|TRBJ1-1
TGTGCCACCAGTGATCGGGAGAGGACTGAAGCTTTCTTT
CATSDRERTEAFF
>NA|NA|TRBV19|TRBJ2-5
TGTGCCAGTAGCCTCTGGACCCACACGGGCGAGACCCAGTACTTC
CASSLWTHTGETQYF
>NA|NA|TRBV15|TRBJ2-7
TGTGCCACCAGCGACCAGACTGCGACCTACGAGCAGTACTTC
CATSDQTATYEQYF
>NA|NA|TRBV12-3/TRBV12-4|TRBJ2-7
TGTGCCAGCAGTTGGGGGTCCTACGAGCAGTACTTC
CASSWGSYEQYF
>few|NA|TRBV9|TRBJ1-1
TGTGCCAGCAGCGGTAGTTGGACGGGGGGGACTGAAGCTTTCTTT
CASSGSWTGGTEAFF
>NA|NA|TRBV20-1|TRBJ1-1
TGCAGTGCTAAGGCAGGACAGCTAGTGAACACTGAAGCTTTCTTT
CSAKAGQLVNTEAFF
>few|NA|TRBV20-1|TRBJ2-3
TGCAGTGCTAGAGTTCCAGAGGATACGCAGTATTTT
CSARVPEDTQYF
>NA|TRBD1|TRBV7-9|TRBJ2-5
TGTGCCAGCAGCTTAAGGACAGGGTCCCAAGAGACCCAGTACTTC
CASSLRTGSQETQYF
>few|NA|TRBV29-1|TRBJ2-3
TGCAGCGCTAGGCCGAGCACAGATACGCAGTATTTT
CSARPSTDTQYF
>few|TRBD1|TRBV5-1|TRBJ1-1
TGCGCCAGCAGCGAAAGGGACAGGGAGGGCTCTGAAGCTTTCTTT
CASSERDREGSEAFF
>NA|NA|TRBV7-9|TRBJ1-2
TGTGCCAGCACCCCAGGACAGTTTGGCTACACCTTC
CASTPGQFGYTF
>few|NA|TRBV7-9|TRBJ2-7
TGTGCCAGCAGCACCCTACAACGGGGTCCCTACGAGCAGTACTTC
CASSTLQRGPYEQYF
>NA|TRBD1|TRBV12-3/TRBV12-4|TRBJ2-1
TGTGCCAGCAATTCTGACCGTTTGACAGGGCCCAATGAGCAGTTCTTC
CASNSDRLTGPNEQFF
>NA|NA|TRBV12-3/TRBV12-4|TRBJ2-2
TGTGCCAGCCTTAGCGCGAAGGGGGGCACCGGGGAGCTGTTTTTT
CASLSAKGGTGELFF
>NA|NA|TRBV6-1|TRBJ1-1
TGTGCCAGCAGTGAAAACAGGGTGACTAGGACTGAAGCTTTCTTT
CASSENRVTRTEAFF
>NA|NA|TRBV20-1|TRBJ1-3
TGCAGTGCTAGCGGGCAACTCTCTGGAAACACCATATATTTT
CSASGQLSGNTIYF
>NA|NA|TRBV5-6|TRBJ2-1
TGTGCCAGCAGCTCAGTGATAATTGGGGACTCCTACAATGAGCAGTTCTTC
CASSSVIIGDSYNEQFF
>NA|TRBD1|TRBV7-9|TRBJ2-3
TGTGCCAGCAGCTCCCGACAGGGGTGGACAGATACGCAGTATTTT
CASSSRQGWTDTQYF
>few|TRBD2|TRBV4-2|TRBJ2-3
TGTGCCAGCAGCCAAGATCAGGCGGCGGGAGGGCTGGATACGCAGTATTTT
CASSQDQAAGGLDTQYF
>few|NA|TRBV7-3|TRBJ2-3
TGTGCCAGCAGCCCTGGGGGCGAGAGGACAGATACGCAGTATTTT
CASSPGGERTDTQYF
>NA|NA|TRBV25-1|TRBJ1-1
TGTGCCAGCAGGAAGGGATTGGGGCTGAACACTGAAGCTTTCTTT
CASRKGLGLNTEAFF
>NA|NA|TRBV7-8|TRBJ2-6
TGTGCCAGCAGCTTAGACGGGCTTCGGATTCCCTCTGGGGCCAACGTCCTGACTTTC
CASSLDGLRIPSGANVLTF
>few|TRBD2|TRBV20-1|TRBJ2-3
TGCAGTGCTAGTTGGCGGGAGAGTAGCACAGATACGCAGTATTTT
CSASWRESSTDTQYF
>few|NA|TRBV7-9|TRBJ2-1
TGTGCCAGCAGCCCCCCAGCGGTTTACAATGAGCAGTTCTTC
CASSPPAVYNEQFF
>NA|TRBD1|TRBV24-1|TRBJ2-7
TGTGCCACCAGTGACCCGGACAGGGGGAATTACGAGCAGTACTTC
CATSDPDRGNYEQYF
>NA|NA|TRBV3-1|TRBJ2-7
TGTGCCAGCAGCCAGATCACCTACGAGCAGTACTTC
CASSQITYEQYF
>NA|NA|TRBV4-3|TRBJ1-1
TGCGCCAGCAGCCGCCTTGCATTGTCGGCTGAAGCTTTCTTT
CASSRLALSAEAFF
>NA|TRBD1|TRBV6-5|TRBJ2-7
TGTGCCAGCAGTTACTCACCGGGACAGGGCTACGAGCAGTACTTC
CASSYSPGQGYEQYF
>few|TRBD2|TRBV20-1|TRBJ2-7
TGCAGTGTAATTGCTAGCGGGGGGGTTCTTTACGAGCAGTACTTC
CSVIASGGVLYEQYF
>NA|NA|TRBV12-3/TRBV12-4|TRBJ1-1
TGTGCCAGCAGACCTACCAGAGATAACACTGAAGCTTTCTTT
CASRPTRDNTEAFF
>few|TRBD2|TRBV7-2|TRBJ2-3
TGTGCCAGCAGCTTCCTAGCGGGGGGCCGGAATACGCAGTATTTT
CASSFLAGGRNTQYF
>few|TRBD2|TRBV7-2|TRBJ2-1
TGTGCCAGCAGACGTGGACTAGCGGGGGCTTCCTACAATGAGCAGTTCTTC
CASRRGLAGASYNEQFF
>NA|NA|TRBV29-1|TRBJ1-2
TGCAGCGTGCTATACTTAGAGGGACAACTCTATGGCTACACCTTC
CSVLYLEGQLYGYTF
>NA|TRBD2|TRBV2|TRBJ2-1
TGTGCCAGCAGCCCACCCACCCTGACTAGCGGGGGGACCAACAATGAGCAGTTCTTC
CASSPPTLTSGGTNNEQFF
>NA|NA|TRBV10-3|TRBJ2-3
TGTGCCATCAGTGCAGTCACAGATACGCAGTATTTT
CAISAVTDTQYF
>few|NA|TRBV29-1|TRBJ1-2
TGCAGCGTTGAACCGGGGTCGAACTATGGCTACACCTTC
CSVEPGSNYGYTF
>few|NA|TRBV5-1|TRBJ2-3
TGCGCCAGCAGCCTCAGGGCCCTCGCGGACAGTAGCACAGATACGCAGTATTTT
CASSLRALADSSTDTQYF
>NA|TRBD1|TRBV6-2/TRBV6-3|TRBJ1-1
TGTGCCAGCACCCCACAGGGGGCGCGCACTGAAGCTTTCTTT
CASTPQGARTEAFF
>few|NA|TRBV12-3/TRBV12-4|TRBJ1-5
TGTGCCAGCAGTTCGGAGGAGGGCGGCAATCAGCCCCAGCATTTT
CASSSEEGGNQPQHF
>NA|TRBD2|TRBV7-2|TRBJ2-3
TGTGCCAGCAGCTTAACCGGGACTAGCGGGAGGGTTGTCACGAATACGCAGTATTTT
CASSLTGTSGRVVTNTQYF